The present entry profiles one TCR beta chain with its context. RNA, at roughly 0.45 to 1 ug, was reverse transcribed with random hexamers. TCRdb passed the immunoSEQ multiplex PCR reads through MiXCR, listing each CDR3 protein once. The sample lists 84,000 or so distinct CDR3 sequences; approximately 93% were seen once. This specimen comes from a study of CD8 T cells in Susac syndrome. Study-wide context: Patients with Susac syndrome were therapy-naive, taking corticosteroids, with some also receiving intravenous immunoglobulin, or taking intravenous immunoglobulin alone at the time their blood was drawn.

CDR1 is SQVTM and CDR2 is ANQGSEA in the germline V gene. This CDR3 is built from 11 residues. V lost 4 bases and J lost 2, with 6 bases in between. The chain employs TRBV29-1 and TRBJ2-7; D remains ambiguous. The sequenced sample consisted of CD8+ T cells from PBMCs. The receptor's source is a human donor with Susac syndrome. In DNA form, the CDR3 reads TGCAGCGTTGTAGATACCTACGAGCAGTACTTC. It specifies CSVVDTYEQYF.